A selection of T cell receptor beta chains follows, all from one sample in a study of cytomegalovirus exposure and HLA in healthy donors. Using immunoSEQ multiplex PCR, the repertoire was profiled, and TCRdb retains in-frame clones only, with some absent. The table lists 160,000 or so clones, 79% of them singletons, with 2% to 2.5% in the top ten. The source material was PBMCs. The receptors stem from a man aged 40-49 years in good health and CMV-seronegative. The CDR3 runs from the conserved cysteine through the conserved F or W. Fields, in order: CDR3 protein, clone size, V gene, J gene. Clone sizes are given selectively: once, few, many, or a class where the clone is expanded.

cdr3_aa: CAIAEGTRSPLHF; clone_size: NA; v_call: TRBV6-5; j_call: TRBJ1-6
cdr3_aa: CASSFRDRGVYEQYF; clone_size: NA; v_call: TRBV28; j_call: TRBJ2-7
cdr3_aa: CASSSPREGQGPSQPQHF; clone_size: once; v_call: TRBV7-2; j_call: TRBJ1-5
cdr3_aa: CASSLAQVREKLFF; clone_size: few; v_call: TRBV5-6; j_call: TRBJ1-4
cdr3_aa: CASSLGGRDYNEQFF; clone_size: NA; v_call: TRBV11-2; j_call: TRBJ2-1
cdr3_aa: CASSPPISGRGSYEQYF; clone_size: NA; v_call: TRBV18; j_call: TRBJ2-7
cdr3_aa: CASSDFKGITTYEQYF; clone_size: NA; v_call: TRBV25-1; j_call: NA
cdr3_aa: CASSVDGGVTGELFF; clone_size: NA; v_call: TRBV9; j_call: TRBJ2-2
cdr3_aa: CASNPTSSNTGELFF; clone_size: NA; v_call: TRBV2; j_call: TRBJ2-2
cdr3_aa: CASSQVPAGGGATQYF; clone_size: NA; v_call: TRBV4-2; j_call: TRBJ2-5
cdr3_aa: CASSPSRAGVGTQYF; clone_size: NA; v_call: TRBV6-5; j_call: TRBJ2-5
cdr3_aa: CASSFGGRGYEQYF; clone_size: NA; v_call: TRBV27; j_call: TRBJ2-7
cdr3_aa: CASRSDSSYNEQFF; clone_size: NA; v_call: TRBV6-5; j_call: TRBJ2-1
cdr3_aa: CASSFPSLGNTEAFF; clone_size: NA; v_call: TRBV28; j_call: TRBJ1-1
cdr3_aa: CAISGTGSTEAFF; clone_size: NA; v_call: TRBV10-3; j_call: TRBJ1-1
cdr3_aa: CASSIALLFGSGANGLTF; clone_size: NA; v_call: TRBV19; j_call: TRBJ2-6
cdr3_aa: CASSLSFQSGELFF; clone_size: NA; v_call: TRBV27; j_call: TRBJ2-2
cdr3_aa: CASSEGQVTEAFF; clone_size: few; v_call: TRBV2; j_call: TRBJ1-1
cdr3_aa: CASSNKVSPEQEQYF; clone_size: once; v_call: TRBV18; j_call: TRBJ2-7
cdr3_aa: CASSFPGTSGRYEQYF; clone_size: NA; v_call: TRBV7-9; j_call: TRBJ2-7
cdr3_aa: CASSFPSGDPNYGYTF; clone_size: NA; v_call: TRBV7-9; j_call: TRBJ1-2
cdr3_aa: CASSLGGRSYEQYF; clone_size: NA; v_call: TRBV18; j_call: TRBJ2-7
cdr3_aa: CASSGRRTSGYNEQFF; clone_size: NA; v_call: TRBV5-6; j_call: TRBJ2-1
cdr3_aa: CASSIDPFGTSGKETYEQYF; clone_size: NA; v_call: TRBV19; j_call: TRBJ2-7
cdr3_aa: CASSQDQPGVSYEQYF; clone_size: once; v_call: TRBV4-1; j_call: TRBJ2-7
cdr3_aa: CASSRRRDSPLHF; clone_size: once; v_call: TRBV14; j_call: TRBJ1-6
cdr3_aa: CASSLLQTQETQYF; clone_size: NA; v_call: TRBV5-1; j_call: TRBJ2-5
cdr3_aa: CASSRTGVSYEQYF; clone_size: NA; v_call: TRBV5-5; j_call: TRBJ2-7
cdr3_aa: CASRTFTQLAGVHNEQFF; clone_size: NA; v_call: TRBV2; j_call: TRBJ2-1
cdr3_aa: CASSLVRGLIFTDTQYF; clone_size: NA; v_call: TRBV5-1; j_call: TRBJ2-3
cdr3_aa: CASSPRTGPEETQYF; clone_size: NA; v_call: TRBV28; j_call: TRBJ2-5
cdr3_aa: CASSLRPQAGELFF; clone_size: NA; v_call: TRBV27; j_call: TRBJ2-2
cdr3_aa: CASIAGDLVVAGYNEQFF; clone_size: NA; v_call: TRBV5-1; j_call: TRBJ2-1
cdr3_aa: CSALTQPRGLSYEQYF; clone_size: once; v_call: TRBV29-1; j_call: TRBJ2-7
cdr3_aa: CASSMRGTGYTDTQYF; clone_size: NA; v_call: TRBV19; j_call: TRBJ2-3
cdr3_aa: CASSLVLGASTDTQYF; clone_size: NA; v_call: TRBV5-1; j_call: TRBJ2-3
cdr3_aa: CAINSGGEGTEAFF; clone_size: NA; v_call: TRBV10-3; j_call: TRBJ1-1
cdr3_aa: CSVLRATGVQETQYF; clone_size: NA; v_call: TRBV29-1; j_call: TRBJ2-5
cdr3_aa: CASYRGSGELFF; clone_size: NA; v_call: TRBV11-2; j_call: TRBJ2-2
cdr3_aa: CASSELAGGRNEQFF; clone_size: NA; v_call: TRBV19; j_call: TRBJ2-1
cdr3_aa: CASSLRQGARSSYNEQFF; clone_size: NA; v_call: TRBV13; j_call: TRBJ2-1
cdr3_aa: CASSQDELIAGDTGELFF; clone_size: NA; v_call: TRBV14; j_call: TRBJ2-2
cdr3_aa: CASSPISDNEQFF; clone_size: NA; v_call: TRBV18; j_call: TRBJ2-1